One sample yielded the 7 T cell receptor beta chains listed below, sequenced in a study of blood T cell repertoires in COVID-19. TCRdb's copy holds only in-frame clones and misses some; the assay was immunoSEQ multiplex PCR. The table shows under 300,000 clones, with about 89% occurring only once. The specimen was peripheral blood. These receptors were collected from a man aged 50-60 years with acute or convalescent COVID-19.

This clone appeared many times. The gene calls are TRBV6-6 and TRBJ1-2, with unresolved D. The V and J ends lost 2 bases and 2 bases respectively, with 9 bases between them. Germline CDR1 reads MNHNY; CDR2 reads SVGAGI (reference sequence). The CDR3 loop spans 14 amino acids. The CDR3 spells CASSYAGVNYGYTF. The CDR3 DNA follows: TGTGCCAGCAGTTACGCAGGCGTAAACTATGGCTACACCTTC.

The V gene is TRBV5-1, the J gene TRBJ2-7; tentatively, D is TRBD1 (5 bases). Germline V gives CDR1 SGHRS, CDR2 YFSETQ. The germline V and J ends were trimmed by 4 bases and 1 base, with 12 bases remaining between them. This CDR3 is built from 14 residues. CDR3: CASSPPQGSYEQYF. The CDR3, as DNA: TGCGCCAGCAGCCCCCCCCAGGGTTCCTACGAGCAGTACTTC.

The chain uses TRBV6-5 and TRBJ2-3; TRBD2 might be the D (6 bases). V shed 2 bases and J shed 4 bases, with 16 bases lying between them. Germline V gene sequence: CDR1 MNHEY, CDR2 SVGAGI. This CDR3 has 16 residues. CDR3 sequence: CASSYDGTGGADTQYF. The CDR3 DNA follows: TGTGCCAGCAGTTACGATGGCACCGGGGGTGCAGATACGCAGTATTTT.

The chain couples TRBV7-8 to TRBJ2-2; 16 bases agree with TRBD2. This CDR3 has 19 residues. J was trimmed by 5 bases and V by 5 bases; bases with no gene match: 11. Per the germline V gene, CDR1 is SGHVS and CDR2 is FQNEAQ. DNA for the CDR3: TGTGCCAGCAGCAAAACCGGGACTAGCGGGGGGGCTTGGACCGGGGAGCTGTTTTTT. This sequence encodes CASSKTGTSGGAWTGELFF.

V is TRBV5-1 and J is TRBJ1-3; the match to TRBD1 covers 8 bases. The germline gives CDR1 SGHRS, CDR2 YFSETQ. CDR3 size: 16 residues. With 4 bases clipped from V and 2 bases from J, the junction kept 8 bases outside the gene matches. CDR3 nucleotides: TGCGCCAGCAGCCCCGACAGGGGAATGACTGGAAACACCATATATTTT. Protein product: CASSPDRGMTGNTIYF.

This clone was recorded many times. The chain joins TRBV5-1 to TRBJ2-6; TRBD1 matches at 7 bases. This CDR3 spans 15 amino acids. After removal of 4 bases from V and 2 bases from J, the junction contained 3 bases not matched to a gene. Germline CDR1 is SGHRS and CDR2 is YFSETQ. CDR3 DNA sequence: TGCGCCAGCAGCCCCGACAGGGCTGGGGCCAACGTCCTGACTTTC. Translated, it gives CASSPDRAGANVLTF.

CDR3 DNA: TGTGCCAGCAGCCAAGCGGGTCGGGGGGCTAATGGCTACACCTTC. It encodes CASSQAGRGANGYTF. The genes are TRBV3-1 (or the pseudogene TRBV3-2) and TRBJ1-2, with a tentative D call TRBD1 (6 bases). Germline CDR1 reads LGHDT; CDR2 reads YNNKEL (reference sequence). This CDR3 is 15 amino acids long. Deletions cut 1 base from V and 6 bases from J, with 15 bases between.